What follows describes a single TCR beta chain. What it recognizes is unknown. In the PCR, 60 Vbeta and 13 Jbeta primers were used. Only in-frame clones appear in the TCRdb table, and some are missing; sequencing was by immunoSEQ multiplex PCR. The sample has 95,000 to 100,000 clones; around 85% are singletons. The data were taken from a study of cytomegalovirus exposure and HLA in healthy donors. Findings and caveats of the study: An ancestry cluster, one associated with Asian ancestry, reportedly showed fewer N-insertions than the approximately 700-donor mean in a later analysis.

CDR1 and CDR2 (germline): KGHSH, LQKENI. Trimming cost V 1 base and J 1 base; bases outside gene matches: 11. The CDR3 runs 18 residues. This clonotype was sampled from a man between 25 and 39 years old in good health and CMV-seronegative. The genes are TRBV18 and TRBJ2-7, with 9 bases lining up with TRBD2. Sequenced material: PBMCs. This chain's CDR3 is CASSPRAGGLSGSYEQYF. Written as DNA, the CDR3 is TGTGCCAGCTCACCACGTGCGGGAGGGCTATCTGGTTCCTACGAGCAGTACTTC.